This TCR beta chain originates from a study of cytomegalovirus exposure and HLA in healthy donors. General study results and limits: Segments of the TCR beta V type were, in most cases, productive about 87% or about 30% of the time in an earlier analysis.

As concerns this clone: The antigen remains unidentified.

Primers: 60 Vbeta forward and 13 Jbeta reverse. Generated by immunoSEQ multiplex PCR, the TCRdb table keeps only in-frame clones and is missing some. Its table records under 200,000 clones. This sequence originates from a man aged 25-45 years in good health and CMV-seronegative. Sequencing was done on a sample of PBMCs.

The CDR3 sequence is CASSVDRDRAYEQYF. Here the CDR3 DNA reads TGTGCCAGCAGTGTAGACCGGGACAGGGCCTACGAGCAGTACTTC. The J gene is TRBJ2-7, the V gene TRBV2; 9 bases align to TRBD1. Germline-derived CDR1 and CDR2 are SNHLY and FYNNEI. V lost 4 bases and J lost 2; bases outside the gene matches: 6. The CDR3 is 15 residues long. Together with reference TRBV2 and TRBJ2-7, the CDR3 gives the full variable domain: EPEVTQTPSHQVTQMGQEVILRCVPISNHLYFYWYRQILGQKVEFLVSFYNNEISEKSEIFDDQFSVERPDGSNFTLKIRSTKLEDSAMYFCASSVDRDRAYEQYFGPGTRLTVT.